These T cell receptor beta chains were read from a single sample in a study of cytomegalovirus exposure and HLA in healthy donors. The table came from immunoSEQ multiplex PCR; TCRdb's copy has only in-frame clones and leaves some out. This sample has under 200,000 clones, with 65% to 85% found just once. Sequences were obtained from PBMCs. The receptors were gathered from a man between 60 and 75 years old in good health and CMV-seronegative. CDR3s include the opening cysteine and the closing phenylalanine or tryptophan. A D gene is named only where the DNA matches it firmly. Clone size is given for some rows only: seen once, a few or many times, or a class if the clone is expanded.

j_call,d_call,v_call,clone_size,cdr3_nt,cdr3_aa
TRBJ2-7,TRBD1,TRBV4-2,few,TGTGCCAGCAGCCAAGTGGACAGGGGGGGCGAGCAGTACTTC,CASSQVDRGGEQYF
TRBJ2-2,TRBD2,TRBV5-1,-,TGCGCCAGCAGCTTCCGACCGGGACTAAACACCGGGGAGCTGTTTTTT,CASSFRPGLNTGELFF
TRBJ1-1,-,TRBV5-1,-,TGCGCCAGCAGAGACAGGACGAACACTGAAGCTTTCTTT,CASRDRTNTEAFF
TRBJ2-5,-,TRBV19,-,TGTGCCAGTAGTAGGGACAAAGGGGGGACCCAGTACTTC,CASSRDKGGTQYF
TRBJ1-1,-,TRBV19,-,TGTGCCAGTACCAACAGAGCTGAAGCTTTCTTT,CASTNRAEAFF
TRBJ2-3,TRBD2,TRBV2,-,TGTGCCAGCAGTCCTAGGACTAGCGCCAGCACAGATACGCAGTATTTT,CASSPRTSASTDTQYF
TRBJ2-7,-,TRBV2,-,TGTGCCAGCAGTGAATACGAGCAGTACTTC,CASSEYEQYF
TRBJ1-4,-,TRBV30,-,TGTGCCTGGAGCACACTCAGAGGGGAAAAACTGTTTTTT,CAWSTLRGEKLFF
TRBJ1-2,-,TRBV5-4,-,TGTGCCAGCAGCTTGACAGCTAACTATGGCTACACCTTC,CASSLTANYGYTF
TRBJ1-1,-,TRBV28,once,TGTGCCAGCAGTTTATTACTCCCTTCATCCGAAGCTTTCTTT,CASSLLLPSSEAFF
TRBJ2-1,TRBD1,TRBV5-1,-,TGCGCCAGCAGCCCCGGGACAGGGGATTTGAGATCCTACAATGAGCAGTTCTTC,CASSPGTGDLRSYNEQFF
TRBJ1-2,TRBD1,TRBV6-1,-,TGTGCCAGCAGCCTCCGGGACAGGGGATATGGCTACACCTTC,CASSLRDRGYGYTF
TRBJ2-2,TRBD1,TRBV4-1,-,TGCGCCAGCAGCCAAGAACCGCTGGGACAGGTAGCGAACACCGGGGAGCTGTTTTTT,CASSQEPLGQVANTGELFF
TRBJ1-2,TRBD1,TRBV7-9,-,TGTGCCAGCAGCGTCGGGACAGGAGGAAACTACACCTTC,CASSVGTGGNYTF
TRBJ2-5,-,TRBV5-4,-,TGTGCCAGCTCTACAAAACAGGGAATGGAGGAGACCCAGTACTTC,CASSTKQGMEETQYF
TRBJ1-1,-,TRBV14,many,TGTGCCAGCAGCCGGAGCACCACTGAAGCTTTCTTT,CASSRSTTEAFF
TRBJ2-4,-,TRBV11-2,-,TGTGCCAGCAGCCGTCGCGGGACCGGTGGAAACATTCAGTACTTC,CASSRRGTGGNIQYF
TRBJ2-4,-,TRBV5-1,-,TGCGCCAGCAGCTTGCCGGGCAAAAACATTCAGTACTTC,CASSLPGKNIQYF
TRBJ2-1,TRBD1,TRBV4-1,-,TGCGCCAGCAGCCAAGAGTACAGGGGCTTCAATGAGCAGTTCTTC,CASSQEYRGFNEQFF
TRBJ1-6,TRBD1,TRBV5-1,-,TGCGCCAGCAGCACCGGGACAGGGGGCGGCTCGGGACATTCACCCCTCAACTTT,CASSTGTGGGSGHSPLNF
TRBJ2-7,TRBD2,TRBV7-8,-,TGTGCCAGCAGCCAGTTCGGCGGGGGGCATAACGAGCAGTACTTC,CASSQFGGGHNEQYF
TRBJ2-3,-,TRBV10-3,-,TGTGCCATCAGTGAGCGGGTGAGGGATACGCAGTATTTT,CAISERVRDTQYF
TRBJ2-2,TRBD2,TRBV12-5,-,TGTGCTAGTGGTTTGCTAGCGGGGCAAATCGACACCGGGGAGCTGTTTTTT,CASGLLAGQIDTGELFF
TRBJ1-2,TRBD1,TRBV5-1,few,TGCGCCAGCAGCCCCCCGGGACAGAACTATGGCTACACCTTC,CASSPPGQNYGYTF
TRBJ2-7,-,TRBV7-3,-,TGTGCCAGCAGCCCATCGAGCGCCATGGACGAGCAGTACTTC,CASSPSSAMDEQYF
TRBJ2-7,TRBD2,TRBV18,-,TGTGCCAGTAGCGGGAGGGCTGCTATCGAGCAGTACTTC,CASSGRAAIEQYF
TRBJ2-3,TRBD2,TRBV10-3,-,TGTGCCATCAGTGAGCGGACTAGCGGCCTCACAGATACGCAGTATTTT,CAISERTSGLTDTQYF
TRBJ1-1,-,TRBV5-4,-,TGTGCCAGCAGCGATCTCCTAAGTGAAGCTTTCTTT,CASSDLLSEAFF
TRBJ2-3,-,TRBV27,-,TGTGCCAGCAGAAGGAGCGGAGTAAGCACAGATACGCAGTATTTT,CASRRSGVSTDTQYF
TRBJ1-3,-,TRBV19,few,TGTGCCAGTAGTAAGCAGGGAACCGGAAACACCATATATTTT,CASSKQGTGNTIYF
TRBJ2-7,TRBD2,TRBV19,-,TGTGCCAGTAGTCGCGGGGGGGACTACGAGCAGTACTTC,CASSRGGDYEQYF
TRBJ2-7,-,TRBV18,-,TGTGCCAGCTCACCGGTCGGGGGTGACTCCTACGAGCAGTACTTC,CASSPVGGDSYEQYF
TRBJ2-1,TRBD2,TRBV9,-,TGTGCCAGCAGCGTAGTGGCAGCGGGAGGGGGCAATGAGCAGTTCTTC,CASSVVAAGGGNEQFF
TRBJ2-3,TRBD1,TRBV5-1,-,TGCGCCAGCGCTTCCGGGACAGGGCGCACAGATACGCAGTATTTT,CASASGTGRTDTQYF
TRBJ2-2,-,TRBV7-8,-,TGTGCCAGCAGCTTATACAGTTCGAACACCGGGGAGCTGTTTTTT,CASSLYSSNTGELFF
TRBJ1-1,-,TRBV19,-,TGTGCCAGTAGTATGAATAGCATGAACACTGAAGCTTTCTTT,CASSMNSMNTEAFF